The clone carrying this TCR beta chain was picked up many times. The data were taken from a study of blood T cells in healthy people across ages. The extraction recovered at least 6 micrograms of total RNA per sample. For the second PCR, which ran for about 7 to 11 cycles, a sample-barcoded 5' primer and a J-beta primer mix were used. TCRdb re-derived calls from the 5' RACE reads in MiXCR, one entry per CDR3 protein. Of 1.5 million to 2 million distinct CDR3 sequences in the sample, about 50% were seen once. The material sequenced was blood. This receptor was taken from a woman aged 40 to 50 in good health.

In nucleotides, the CDR3 is TGCGCCAGCAGTAGTTACAGGGATACGCAGTATTTT. This sequence encodes CASSSYRDTQYF. The chain has TRBV10-1 and TRBJ2-3; D possibly corresponds to TRBD1 (5 bases). The CDR3 totals 12 residues. Germline CDR1 WNHNN, CDR2 SYGVQD (reference sequence). V was cut by 5 bases and J by 6 bases, with 9 bases left in between.